This T cell receptor beta chain originates from a study of shared clonotypes between healthy human individuals. Positively selected for CCR7, the CD45RO-negative cells used as naive CD8 cells excluded terminally differentiated effector memory CD45RA+ cells. This clone was detected only a few times. CDR1 is SEHNR and CDR2 is FQNEAQ in the germline V gene (reference sequence). Trimming pared 5 bases from V and 6 bases from J, leaving 13 bases between. CDR3 length: 13 residues. Method: immunoSEQ multiplex PCR; TCRdb's copy keeps in-frame clones and lacks some. The sample lists about 2.1 million clones; approximately 94% were seen once.

The sample was naive CD8+ T cells from PBMCs. The chain uses TRBV7-9 and TRBJ1-2; D may be TRBD1 (5 bases). The TCR originated in a man aged 18 to 30 in good health. Some clones in this sample may be carry-over from other donors' samples. The CDR3 DNA reads TGTGCCAGCAGCCAGGGCTACATCGATGGCTACACCTTC. Protein product: CASSQGYIDGYTF.